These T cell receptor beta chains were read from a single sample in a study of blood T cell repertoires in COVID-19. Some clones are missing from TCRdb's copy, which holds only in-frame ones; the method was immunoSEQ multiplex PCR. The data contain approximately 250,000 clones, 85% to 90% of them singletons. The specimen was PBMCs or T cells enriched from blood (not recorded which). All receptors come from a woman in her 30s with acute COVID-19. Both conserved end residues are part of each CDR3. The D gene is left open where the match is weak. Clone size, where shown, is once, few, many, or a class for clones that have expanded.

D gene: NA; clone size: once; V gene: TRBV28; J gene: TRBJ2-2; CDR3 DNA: TGTGCCAGCAGTTTACACGGCACCGGGGAGCTGTTTTTT; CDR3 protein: CASSLHGTGELFF
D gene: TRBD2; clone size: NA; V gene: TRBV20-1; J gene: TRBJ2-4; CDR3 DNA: TGCAGTGCTAGTTCCCCGGGACTAGCAGCCAAAAACATTCAGTACTTC; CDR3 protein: CSASSPGLAAKNIQYF
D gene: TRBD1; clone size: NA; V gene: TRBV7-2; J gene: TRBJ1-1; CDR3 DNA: TGTGCCAGCAGCTTAGGGGGACAGAGGAACACTGAAGCTTTCTTT; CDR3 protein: CASSLGGQRNTEAFF
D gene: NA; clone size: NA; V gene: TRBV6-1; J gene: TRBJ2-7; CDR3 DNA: TGTGCCAGCAGTGAACCTGAGCGGGCCTACGAGCAGTACTTC; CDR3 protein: CASSEPERAYEQYF
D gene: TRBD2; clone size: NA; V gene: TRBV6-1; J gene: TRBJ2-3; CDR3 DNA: TGTGCCAGCAGTGAGAGACTAGCGCGGACAGATACGCAGTATTTT; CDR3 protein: CASSERLARTDTQYF
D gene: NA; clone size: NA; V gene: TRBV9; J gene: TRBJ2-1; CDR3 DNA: TGTGCCAGCAGCGTAAGACTAAACCTCAATGAGCAGTTCTTC; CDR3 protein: CASSVRLNLNEQFF
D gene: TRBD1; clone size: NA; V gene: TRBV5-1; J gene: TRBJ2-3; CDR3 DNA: TGCGCCAGCAGCTTCAGCCCGGGACAGGGGGCAGATACGCAGTATTTT; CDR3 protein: CASSFSPGQGADTQYF
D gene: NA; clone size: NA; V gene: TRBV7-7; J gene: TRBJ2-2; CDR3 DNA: TGTGCTAGCAGCCCTTCTAGCGTGCCGAACACCGGGGAGCTGTTTTTT; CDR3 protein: CASSPSSVPNTGELFF
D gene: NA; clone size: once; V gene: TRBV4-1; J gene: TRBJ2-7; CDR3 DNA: TGCGCCAGCAGCCAAGAGCGTACCATTAGCTCCTACGAGCAGTACTTC; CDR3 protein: CASSQERTISSYEQYF
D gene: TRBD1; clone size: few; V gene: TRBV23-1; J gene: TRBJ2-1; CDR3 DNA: TGCGCCAGCAGCCCCACCGGGACAGGTACCCTTAGAAATGAGCAGTTCTTC; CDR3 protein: CASSPTGTGTLRNEQFF
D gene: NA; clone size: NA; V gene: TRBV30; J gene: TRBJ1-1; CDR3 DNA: TGTGCCTGGAGTACCCAAGAGGACACTGAAGCTTTCTTT; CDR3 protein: CAWSTQEDTEAFF
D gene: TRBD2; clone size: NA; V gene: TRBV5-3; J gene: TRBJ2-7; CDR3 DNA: TGTGCCAGAAGCTTGTTTGTCCTAGCGGGACCGGGGGAGCAGTACTTC; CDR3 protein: CARSLFVLAGPGEQYF
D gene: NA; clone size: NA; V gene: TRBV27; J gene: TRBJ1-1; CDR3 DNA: TGTGCCAGCAGTTTATCAGGAGGCGCTATGAACACTGAAGCTTTCTTT; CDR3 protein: CASSLSGGAMNTEAFF
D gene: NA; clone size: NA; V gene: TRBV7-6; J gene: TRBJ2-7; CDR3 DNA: TGTGCCAGCAGCTTACCAAGCCCCTCAGGCGAGCAGTACTTC; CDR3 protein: CASSLPSPSGEQYF
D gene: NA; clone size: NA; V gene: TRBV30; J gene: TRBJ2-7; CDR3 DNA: TGTGCCTGGAGTCTAGGGGGGGCGGACGAGCAGTACTTC; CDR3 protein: CAWSLGGADEQYF
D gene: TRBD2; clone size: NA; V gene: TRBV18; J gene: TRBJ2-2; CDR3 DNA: TGTGCCAGCTCACCACAATCCAGCGGGGGAACGAACACCGGGGAGCTGTTTTTT; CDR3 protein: CASSPQSSGGTNTGELFF
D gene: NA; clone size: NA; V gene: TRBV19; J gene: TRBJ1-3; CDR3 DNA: TGTGCCAGTACTACAGGGTACGGAAACACCATATATTTT; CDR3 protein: CASTTGYGNTIYF
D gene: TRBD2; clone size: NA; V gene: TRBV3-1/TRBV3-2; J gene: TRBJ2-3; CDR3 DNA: TGTGCCAGCAGCCCGCGGGCTAGCGGGAGAATCTCAGATACGCAGTATTTT; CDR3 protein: CASSPRASGRISDTQYF
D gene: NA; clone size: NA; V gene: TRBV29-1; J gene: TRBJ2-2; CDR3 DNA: TGCAGCGTTGAAGGCAGCGATGTGCACACCGGGGAGCTGTTTTTT; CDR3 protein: CSVEGSDVHTGELFF
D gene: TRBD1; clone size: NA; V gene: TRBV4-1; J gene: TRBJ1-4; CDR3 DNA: TGCGCCAGCAGCCAGGGGACAGGGGATGAAAAACTGTTTTTT; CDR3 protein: CASSQGTGDEKLFF
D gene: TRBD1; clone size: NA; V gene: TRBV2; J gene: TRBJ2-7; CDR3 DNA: TGTGCCAGCAGTGAAATGGGGACAGGGAGAGGCTACGAGCAGTACTTC; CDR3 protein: CASSEMGTGRGYEQYF
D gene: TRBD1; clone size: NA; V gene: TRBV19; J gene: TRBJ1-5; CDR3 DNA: TGTGCCAGTAGACGACAGGGGGCCCCCAATCAGCCCCAGCATTTT; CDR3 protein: CASRRQGAPNQPQHF
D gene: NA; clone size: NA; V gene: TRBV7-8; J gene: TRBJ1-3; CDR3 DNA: TGTGCCAGCAGCTTAGTTAGGGGGAACTCTGGAAACACCATATATTTT; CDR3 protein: CASSLVRGNSGNTIYF